Included here is one T cell receptor (beta chain) sequence, with context. Antigen: not known. Receiving focal radiation plus CTLA-4 blockade with ipilimumab were patients who had chemo-refractory metastatic non-small-cell lung cancer. The source of the sample is a study of radiotherapy plus CTLA-4 blockade in lung cancer. Overall study context: Across the patients, objective responses occurred in more than 15%, and disease control in approximately 30%.

This CDR3 is built from 12 residues. CDR1 SQVTM and CDR2 ANQGSEA come from the germline V gene. V was pared by 4 bases and J by 0 bases, with 4 bases between. Profiled with immunoSEQ multiplex PCR; TCRdb holds only in-frame clones, not every one. The data show over 85,000 clones, approximately 78% seen once. Study-wide results and caveats: Blood TCR clones of tumor origin expanded after radiotherapy plus ipilimumab. Best predicting response, reportedly, were early blood T cell clone dynamics, with interferon-beta.

The chain uses TRBV29-1 and TRBJ1-3; no clear D. Sample: peripheral blood, taken from a patient treated with radiotherapy plus ipilimumab. The TCR sequence derives from a human donor with non-small cell lung cancer that progressed on radiotherapy plus ipilimumab. The CDR3 spells CSVGTSGNTIYF. CDR3 sequence (DNA): TGCAGCGTTGGGACCTCTGGAAACACCATATATTTT.